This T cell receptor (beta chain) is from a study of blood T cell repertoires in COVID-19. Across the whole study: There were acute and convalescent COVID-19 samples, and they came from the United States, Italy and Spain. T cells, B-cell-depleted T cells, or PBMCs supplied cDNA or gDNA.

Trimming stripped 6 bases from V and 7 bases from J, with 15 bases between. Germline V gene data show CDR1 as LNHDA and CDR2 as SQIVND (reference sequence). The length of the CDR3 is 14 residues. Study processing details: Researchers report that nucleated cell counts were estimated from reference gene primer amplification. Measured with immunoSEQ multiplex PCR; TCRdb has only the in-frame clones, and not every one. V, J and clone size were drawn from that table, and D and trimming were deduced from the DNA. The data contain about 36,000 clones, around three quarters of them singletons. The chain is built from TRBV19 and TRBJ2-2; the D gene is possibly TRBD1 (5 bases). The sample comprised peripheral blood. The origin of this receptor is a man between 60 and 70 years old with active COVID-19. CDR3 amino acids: CASRPGPQGGELFF. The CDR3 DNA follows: TGTGCCAGTAGGCCAGGGCCACAAGGCGGGGAGCTGTTTTTT.